This T cell receptor (beta chain) stems from a study of T cell responses to AZD1222 COVID-19 vaccine. The CDR3 runs 14 residues. Trimming removed 6 bases at V and 1 base at J, with 9 bases between. Germline CDR1 MNHEY, CDR2 SVGAGI. To note about this clone: Its matching antigen is unknown.

General observations from the study: The donors showed a predominance of white British ancestry and of females, with possible underestimation of clonal diversity.

Sequenced by immunoSEQ multiplex PCR; TCRdb stores in-frame clones only, minus some. The sample includes fewer than 150,000 clones, 75% to 90% of them seen just once. This material consisted of peripheral blood, taken on day 0 of AZD1222 vaccination. The chain employs TRBV6-5 and TRBJ2-2; D might be TRBD1 or TRBD2, each matching 5 bases. This clonotype originated in an adult in good health. The DNA for the CDR3 is TGTGCCAGCAGCATGAGGGGGAACACCGGGGAGCTGTTTTTT. Encoded protein: CASSMRGNTGELFF.